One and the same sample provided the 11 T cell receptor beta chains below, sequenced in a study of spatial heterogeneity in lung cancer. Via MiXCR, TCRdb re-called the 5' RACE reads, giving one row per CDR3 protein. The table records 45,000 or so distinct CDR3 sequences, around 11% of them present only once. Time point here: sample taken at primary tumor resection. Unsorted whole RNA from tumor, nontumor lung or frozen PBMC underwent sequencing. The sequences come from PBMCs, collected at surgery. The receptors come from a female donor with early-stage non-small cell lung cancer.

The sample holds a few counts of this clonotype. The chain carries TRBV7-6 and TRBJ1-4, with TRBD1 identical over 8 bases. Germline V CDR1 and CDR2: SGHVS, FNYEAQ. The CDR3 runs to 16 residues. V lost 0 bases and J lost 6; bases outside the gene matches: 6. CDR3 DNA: TGTGCCAGCAGCTTAGCCCTTGACAGGGGACATGAAAAACTGTTTTTT. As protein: CASSLALDRGHEKLFF.

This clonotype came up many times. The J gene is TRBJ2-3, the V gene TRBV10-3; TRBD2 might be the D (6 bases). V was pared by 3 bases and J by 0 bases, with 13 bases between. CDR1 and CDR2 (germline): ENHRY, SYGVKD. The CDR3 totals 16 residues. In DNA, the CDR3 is TGTGCCATCAGTGACACCGCTGGGGGGAGCACAGATACGCAGTATTTT. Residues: CAISDTAGGSTDTQYF.

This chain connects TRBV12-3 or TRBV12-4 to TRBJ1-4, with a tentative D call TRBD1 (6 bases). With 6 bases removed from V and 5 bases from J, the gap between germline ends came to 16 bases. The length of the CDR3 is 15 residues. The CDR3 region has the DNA TGTGCCAGCAGCCCACCCGGGACACCGAATGAAAAACTGTTTTTT. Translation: CASSPPGTPNEKLFF.

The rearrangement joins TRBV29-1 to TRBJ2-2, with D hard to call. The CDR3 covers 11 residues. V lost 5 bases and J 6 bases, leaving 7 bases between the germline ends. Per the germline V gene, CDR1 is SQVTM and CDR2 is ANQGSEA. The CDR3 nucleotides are TGCAGCGTTCTAAGCGCCGGGGAGCTGTTTTTT. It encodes CSVLSAGELFF.

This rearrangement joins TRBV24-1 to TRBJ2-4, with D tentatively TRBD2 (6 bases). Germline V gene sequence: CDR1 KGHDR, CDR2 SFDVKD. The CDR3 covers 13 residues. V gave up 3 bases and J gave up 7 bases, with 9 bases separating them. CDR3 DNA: TGTGCCACCAGTGATCGGGCGGGGAACATTCAGTACTTC. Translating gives CATSDRAGNIQYF.

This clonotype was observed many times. The CDR3 loop is CSARDLSPYGYTF. The CDR3 nucleotides are TGCAGTGCTAGGGACCTATCTCCCTATGGCTACACCTTC. The J gene is TRBJ1-2, the V gene TRBV20-1; the D is unclear. This CDR3 is 13 amino acids long. Germline values: CDR1 DFQATT, CDR2 SNEGSKA (reference sequence). The V end lost 3 bases, the J end lost 4 bases, and 12 bases lay between the germline ends.

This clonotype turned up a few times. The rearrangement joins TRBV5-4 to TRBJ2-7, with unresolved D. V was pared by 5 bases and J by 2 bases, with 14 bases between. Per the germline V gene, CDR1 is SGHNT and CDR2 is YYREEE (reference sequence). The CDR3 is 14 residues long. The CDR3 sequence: CASSLGQDPYEQYF. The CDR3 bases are TGTGCCAGCAGTCTTGGGCAGGACCCCTACGAGCAGTACTTC.

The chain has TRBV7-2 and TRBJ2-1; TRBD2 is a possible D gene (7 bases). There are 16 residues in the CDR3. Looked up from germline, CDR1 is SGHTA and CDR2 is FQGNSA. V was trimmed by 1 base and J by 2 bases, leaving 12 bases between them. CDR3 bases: TGTGCCAGCAGCTTAGGGGGGGGACACCCCTACAATGAGCAGTTCTTC. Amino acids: CASSLGGGHPYNEQFF.

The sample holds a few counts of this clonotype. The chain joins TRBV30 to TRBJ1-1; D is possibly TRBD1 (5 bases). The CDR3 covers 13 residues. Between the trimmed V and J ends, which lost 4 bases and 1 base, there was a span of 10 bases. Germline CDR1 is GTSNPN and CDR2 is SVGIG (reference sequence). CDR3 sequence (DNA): TGTGCCTGGAATTTCGGGGCGAACACTGAAGCTTTCTTT. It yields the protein CAWNFGANTEAFF.

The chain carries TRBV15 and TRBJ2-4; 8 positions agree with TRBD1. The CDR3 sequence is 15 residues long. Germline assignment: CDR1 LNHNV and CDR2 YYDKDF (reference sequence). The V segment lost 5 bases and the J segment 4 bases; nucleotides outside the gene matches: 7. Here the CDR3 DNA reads TGTGCCACCAGCGGCCGGGACAGGTTTAAAAACATTCAGTACTTC. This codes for CATSGRDRFKNIQYF.

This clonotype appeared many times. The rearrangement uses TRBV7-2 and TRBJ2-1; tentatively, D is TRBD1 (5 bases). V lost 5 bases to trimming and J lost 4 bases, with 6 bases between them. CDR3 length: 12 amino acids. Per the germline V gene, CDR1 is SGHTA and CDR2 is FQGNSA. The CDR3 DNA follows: TGTGCCAGCAGCCCAGGGTACAATGAGCAGTTCTTC. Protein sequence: CASSPGYNEQFF. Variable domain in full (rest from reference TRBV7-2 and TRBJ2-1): GAGVSQSPSNKVTEKGKDVELRCDPISGHTALYWYRQSLGQGLEFLIYFQGNSAPDKSGLPSDRFSAERTGGSVSTLTIQRTQQEDSAVYLCASSPGYNEQFFGPGTRLTVL.